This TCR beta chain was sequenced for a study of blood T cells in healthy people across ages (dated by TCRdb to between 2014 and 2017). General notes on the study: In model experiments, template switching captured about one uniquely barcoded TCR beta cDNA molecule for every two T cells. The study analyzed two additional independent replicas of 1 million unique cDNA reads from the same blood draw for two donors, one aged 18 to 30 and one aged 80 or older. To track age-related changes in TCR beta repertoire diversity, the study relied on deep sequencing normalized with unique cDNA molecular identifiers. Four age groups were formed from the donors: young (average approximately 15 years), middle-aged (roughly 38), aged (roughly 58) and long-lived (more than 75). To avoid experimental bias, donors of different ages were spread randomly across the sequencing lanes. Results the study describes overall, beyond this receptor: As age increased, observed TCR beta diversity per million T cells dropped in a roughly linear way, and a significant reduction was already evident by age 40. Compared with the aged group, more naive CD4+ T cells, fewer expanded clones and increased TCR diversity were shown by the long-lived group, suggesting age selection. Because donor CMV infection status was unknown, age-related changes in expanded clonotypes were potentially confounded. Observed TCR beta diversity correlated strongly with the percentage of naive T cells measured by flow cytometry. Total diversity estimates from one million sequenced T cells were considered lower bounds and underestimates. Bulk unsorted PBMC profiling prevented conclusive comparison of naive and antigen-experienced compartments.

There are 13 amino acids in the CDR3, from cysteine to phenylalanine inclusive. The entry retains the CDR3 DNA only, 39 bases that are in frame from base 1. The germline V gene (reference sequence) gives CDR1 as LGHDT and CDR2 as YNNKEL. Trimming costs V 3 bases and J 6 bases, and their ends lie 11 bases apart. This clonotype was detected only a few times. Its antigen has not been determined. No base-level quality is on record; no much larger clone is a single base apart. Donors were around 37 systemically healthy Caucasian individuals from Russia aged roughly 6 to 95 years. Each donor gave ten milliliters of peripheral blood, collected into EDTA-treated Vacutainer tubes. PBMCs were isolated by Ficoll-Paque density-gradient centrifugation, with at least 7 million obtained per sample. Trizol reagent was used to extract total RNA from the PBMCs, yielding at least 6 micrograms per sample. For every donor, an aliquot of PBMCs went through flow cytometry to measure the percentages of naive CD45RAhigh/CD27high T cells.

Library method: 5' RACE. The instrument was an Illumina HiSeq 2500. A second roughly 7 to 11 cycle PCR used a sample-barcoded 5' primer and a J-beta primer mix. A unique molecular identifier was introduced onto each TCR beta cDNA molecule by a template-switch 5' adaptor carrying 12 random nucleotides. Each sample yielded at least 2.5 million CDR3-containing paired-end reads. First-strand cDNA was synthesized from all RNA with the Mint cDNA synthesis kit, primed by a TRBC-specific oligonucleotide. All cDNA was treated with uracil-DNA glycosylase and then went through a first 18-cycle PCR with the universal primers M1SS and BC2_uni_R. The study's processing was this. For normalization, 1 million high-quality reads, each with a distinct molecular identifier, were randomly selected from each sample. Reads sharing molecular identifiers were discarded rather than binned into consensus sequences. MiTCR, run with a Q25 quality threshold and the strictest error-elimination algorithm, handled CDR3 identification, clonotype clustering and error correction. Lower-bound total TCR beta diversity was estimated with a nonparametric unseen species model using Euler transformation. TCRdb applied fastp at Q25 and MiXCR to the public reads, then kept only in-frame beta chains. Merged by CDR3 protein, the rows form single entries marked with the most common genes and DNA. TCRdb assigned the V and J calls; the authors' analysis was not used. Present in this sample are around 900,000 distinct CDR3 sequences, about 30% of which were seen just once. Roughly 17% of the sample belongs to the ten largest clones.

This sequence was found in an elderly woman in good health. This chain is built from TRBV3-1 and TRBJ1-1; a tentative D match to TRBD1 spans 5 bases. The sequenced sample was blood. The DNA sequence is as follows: TGTGCCAGCAGCCACGGGGGGGGATCTGAAGCTTTCTTT. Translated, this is CASSHGGGSEAFF. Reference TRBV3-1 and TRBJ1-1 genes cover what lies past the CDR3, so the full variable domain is DTAVSQTPKYLVTQMGNDKSIKCEQNLGHDTMYWYKQDSKKFLKIMFSYNNKELIINETVPNRFSPKSPDKAHLNLHINSLELGDSAVYFCASSHGGGSEAFFGQGTRLTVV.